These T cell receptor beta chains were read from a single sample in a study of T cells in Graves' hyperthyroidism and ophthalmopathy. TCRdb re-called the multiplex PCR reads through MiXCR, storing one row per CDR3 protein. The data show 250,000 to 300,000 distinct CDR3 sequences, roughly 15% seen once. Sequences were obtained from blood. The receptors come from a woman aged 40-49 years with Graves' hyperthyroidism. Both conserved end residues are part of each CDR3. Fields, in order: clone size, J gene, D gene, CDR3 length, V gene, CDR3 protein, CDR3 DNA. D genes are given only for firm matches. Only some rows state a clone size, as once, few, many or a class for expanded clones.

>few|TRBJ1-1|TRBD1|15|TRBV7-9
CASSQDRGQNTEAFF
TGTGCCAGCAGCCAGGACAGGGGCCAGAACACTGAAGCTTTCTTT
>few|TRBJ2-5|TRBD2|18|TRBV5-1
CASSWPRVAGAPQETQYF
TGCGCCAGCAGCTGGCCCAGAGTAGCGGGAGCCCCACAAGAGACCCAGTACTTC
>many|TRBJ1-1|NA|11|TRBV10-3
CAISEGGEAFF
TGTGCCATCAGTGAGGGGGGTGAAGCTTTCTTT
>few|TRBJ1-2|NA|14|TRBV28
CASTPAHKNYGYTF
TGTGCCAGCACCCCGGCGCATAAGAACTATGGCTACACCTTC
>many|TRBJ2-5|NA|12|TRBV20-1
CSAKPSGETQYF
TGCAGTGCTAAGCCATCCGGCGAGACCCAGTACTTC
>NA|TRBJ1-3|NA|18|TRBV20-1
CSARTYGSDRSSGNTIYF
TGCAGTGCTAGAACTTATGGCTCCGACAGAAGCTCTGGAAACACCATATATTTT
>few|TRBJ1-3|NA|14|TRBV19
CASRHLGSGNTIYF
TGTGCCAGTAGGCACCTCGGATCTGGAAACACCATATATTTT
>NA|TRBJ2-7|TRBD1|15|TRBV19
CASSIGDRGRYEQYF
TGTGCCAGTAGTATCGGAGACAGGGGTAGGTACGAGCAGTACTTC
>many|TRBJ2-3|TRBD2|15|TRBV29-1
CSGLEREGGTDTQYF
TGCAGCGGTCTAGAGCGGGAAGGGGGCACAGATACGCAGTATTTT
>NA|TRBJ2-1|NA|15|TRBV24-1
CATSESAFDYNEQFF
TGTGCCACCAGTGAGTCAGCGTTCGACTACAATGAGCAGTTCTTC
>many|TRBJ1-3|NA|17|TRBV10-2
CASSESPGSSTGNTIYF
TGCGCCAGCAGTGAGTCACCAGGCTCCTCGACTGGAAACACCATATATTTT
>few|TRBJ1-1|NA|13|TRBV10-2
CASGMIQDTEAFF
TGCGCCAGCGGTATGATTCAGGACACTGAAGCTTTCTTT
>many|TRBJ2-7|NA|14|TRBV28
CASSFAGTRYEQYF
TGTGCCAGCAGTTTCGCCGGGACACGGTACGAGCAGTACTTC
>NA|TRBJ2-3|TRBD2|17|TRBV11-3
CASSRGTSGSSIDTQYF
TGTGCCAGCAGCCGCGGGACTAGCGGGAGTTCGATAGATACGCAGTATTTT
>NA|TRBJ2-1|NA|13|TRBV14
CASSPLLEGEQFF
TGTGCCAGCAGCCCCCTCCTTGAAGGAGAGCAGTTCTTC
>many|TRBJ2-7|NA|12|TRBV3-1
CASSQGSLEQYF
TGTGCCAGCAGCCAAGGGTCCCTCGAGCAGTACTTC
>NA|TRBJ2-7|NA|15|TRBV5-4
CASSLGGAASYEQYF
TGTGCCAGCAGCTTGGGGGGAGCCGCATCCTACGAGCAGTACTTC
>many|TRBJ2-5|TRBD2|14|TRBV2
CASSSKRGQETQYF
TGTGCCAGCAGTAGTAAGCGGGGACAAGAGACCCAGTACTTC
>NA|TRBJ2-3|NA|15|TRBV29-1
CSAEDPGAWTDTQYF
TGCAGCGCTGAAGATCCAGGGGCTTGGACAGATACGCAGTATTTT
>many|TRBJ2-1|TRBD2|15|TRBV7-9
CASSSTSGRSNEQFF
TGTGCCAGCAGCTCGACTAGCGGGAGGAGCAATGAGCAGTTCTTC
>many|TRBJ1-2|NA|11|TRBV15
CATSRESGYTF
TGTGCCACCAGCAGAGAATCTGGCTACACCTTC
>NA|TRBJ2-2|TRBD2|18|TRBV25-1
CASSELKSGLGAAGELFF
TGTGCCAGCAGTGAATTAAAATCAGGACTAGGTGCCGCCGGGGAGCTGTTTTTT
>many|TRBJ2-1|TRBD2|18|TRBV24-1
CATSDWPFRAGAYNEQFF
TGTGCCACCAGTGATTGGCCTTTCAGGGCGGGGGCCTACAATGAGCAGTTCTTC
>few|TRBJ2-7|NA|16|TRBV7-7
CASSFTQTEPLHEQCF
TGTGCTAGCAGCTTTACGCAGACAGAGCCTTTGCACGAGCAGTGCTTC
>NA|TRBJ2-3|NA|14|TRBV2
CAGSREGVTDTQYF
TGTGCCGGCTCAAGGGAGGGGGTCACAGATACGCAGTATTTT
>many|TRBJ2-5|TRBD2|15|TRBV7-8
CASRFTSGPAETQYF
TGTGCCAGCAGATTTACTAGCGGACCGGCAGAGACCCAGTACTTC
>many|TRBJ1-4|NA|14|TRBV27
CASTQDPGVGKLFF
TGTGCCAGCACCCAGGACCCGGGGGTCGGAAAACTGTTTTTT
>NA|TRBJ2-6|NA|15|TRBV7-2
CASSLLGAGANVLTF
TGTGCCAGCAGCTTATTGGGGGCTGGGGCCAACGTCCTGACTTTC
>few|TRBJ2-1|TRBD2|15|TRBV20-1
CSARQLAGVWDEQFF
TGCAGTGCTAGACAACTAGCGGGAGTTTGGGATGAGCAGTTCTTC
>many|TRBJ1-2|TRBD1|13|TRBV2
CASEKQGNYGYTF
TGTGCCAGCGAGAAACAGGGGAACTATGGCTACACCTTC
>few|TRBJ2-1|NA|14|TRBV27
CASRRRGSYNEQFF
TGTGCCAGCAGGCGGCGAGGTTCCTACAATGAGCAGTTCTTC
>many|TRBJ2-2|NA|14|TRBV20-1
CSARDHSNTGELFF
TGCAGTGCTCGGGACCACTCGAACACCGGGGAGCTGTTTTTT
>few|TRBJ1-5|NA|14|TRBV20-1
CSATVRGANQPQHF
TGCAGTGCTACCGTGAGAGGTGCTAATCAGCCCCAGCATTTT
>many|TRBJ2-5|TRBD1|16|TRBV28
CASSPTDRGLQETQYF
TGTGCCAGCAGCCCTACGGACAGGGGACTACAAGAGACCCAGTACTTC
>many|TRBJ2-5|TRBD2|14|TRBV24-1
CATSSPLAGETQYF
TGTGCCACCAGTTCCCCATTAGCGGGAGAGACCCAGTACTTC
>NA|TRBJ2-4|TRBD1|13|TRBV5-6
CASSWGTENIQYF
TGTGCCAGCAGCTGGGGGACAGAAAACATTCAGTACTTC
>many|TRBJ2-1|TRBD1|16|TRBV12-3/TRBV12-4
CASSPGDRGTYNEQFF
TGTGCCAGCAGTCCCGGCGACAGGGGAACCTACAATGAGCAGTTCTTC
>many|TRBJ1-1|NA|13|TRBV18
CASSQEPNTEAFF
TGTGCCAGCTCACAGGAACCGAACACTGAAGCTTTCTTT
>many|TRBJ2-1|NA|17|TRBV2
CASSAQGMGVWDNEQFF
TGTGCCAGCAGCGCTCAGGGGATGGGTGTATGGGACAATGAGCAGTTCTTC
>many|TRBJ1-1|NA|10|TRBV29-1
CSVGYSEAFF
TGCAGCGTAGGTTACAGTGAAGCTTTCTTT
>many|TRBJ1-4|NA|13|TRBV30
CAWSPRPNEKLFF
TGTGCCTGGAGTCCCAGACCGAATGAAAAACTGTTTTTT
>few|TRBJ2-3|NA|16|TRBV24-1
CATSEDAGGFTDTQYF
TGTGCCACCAGTGAGGATGCCGGGGGCTTCACAGATACGCAGTATTTT